This is a list of T cell receptor beta chains from one sample in a study of graft-versus-host responses after intestinal transplantation. Measured with immunoSEQ multiplex PCR; TCRdb has only the in-frame clones, and not every one. The sample carries around 18,000 clones, over 90% recorded once. The sequenced sample was PBMCs, obtained 23 days after intestinal transplant. These receptors were obtained from a human patient who received an intestinal transplant, so some T cells may come from the graft donor. CDR3s include the opening cysteine and the closing phenylalanine or tryptophan. D genes are given only for firm matches. Clone size is given for some rows only: seen once, a few or many times, or a class if the clone is expanded.

d_gene	v_gene	j_gene	abundance	CDR3aa	CDR3nt
TRBD2	TRBV7-9	TRBJ2-1	.	CASSASGRWDEQFF	TGTGCCAGCAGCGCTAGCGGGAGGTGGGATGAGCAGTTCTTC
.	TRBV2	TRBJ2-7	.	CASSSSGSYEQYF	TGTGCCAGCAGTTCCTCCGGGTCCTACGAGCAGTACTTC
TRBD2	TRBV10-3	TRBJ2-7	once	CAISESRGGTSGSYEQYF	TGTGCCATCAGTGAGTCCCGGGGGGGGACCTCGGGGTCCTACGAGCAGTACTTC
.	TRBV11-2	TRBJ1-2	once	CASSSPGLDYGYTF	TGTGCCAGCAGCTCCCCGGGGCTGGACTATGGCTACACCTTC
.	TRBV27	TRBJ2-6	.	CASSPSGANVLTF	TGTGCCAGCAGCCCATCTGGGGCCAACGTCCTGACTTTC
TRBD1	TRBV7-8	TRBJ2-7	.	CASSLATGLSYEQYF	TGTGCCAGCAGCTTAGCGACAGGGCTCTCCTACGAGCAGTACTTC
TRBD1	TRBV5-4	TRBJ1-2	.	CASSRDRGLLRAPYGYTF	TGTGCCAGCAGCCGGGACAGGGGGCTATTAAGGGCCCCCTATGGCTACACCTTC
TRBD2	TRBV10-2	TRBJ2-3	.	CASSVSTSGRARTDTQYF	TGCGCCAGCAGTGTATCGACTAGCGGGAGGGCGAGGACAGATACGCAGTATTTT
.	TRBV29-1	TRBJ2-6	.	CSVIFRASGANVLTF	TGCAGCGTAATTTTCCGGGCCTCTGGGGCCAACGTCCTGACTTTC
.	TRBV27	TRBJ1-1	.	CASLSQSMNTEAFF	TGTGCCAGCCTTTCTCAGAGCATGAACACTGAAGCTTTCTTT
.	TRBV27	TRBJ1-1	.	CASSWEMNTEAFF	TGTGCCAGCAGTTGGGAAATGAACACTGAAGCTTTCTTT
.	TRBV5-5	TRBJ2-7	.	CASSFVGSSYEQYF	TGTGCCAGCAGCTTTGTGGGCAGCTCCTACGAGCAGTACTTC
.	TRBV11-2	TRBJ2-7	.	CASSLDLGLSYYEQYF	TGTGCCAGCAGCTTAGATCTAGGACTATCATACTACGAGCAGTACTTC
TRBD1	TRBV6-1	TRBJ1-4	.	CASSGGQEMREKLFF	TGTGCCAGCAGTGGCGGACAGGAAATGCGAGAAAAACTGTTTTTT
.	TRBV27	TRBJ1-5	.	CASSWGGASQPQHF	TGTGCCAGCAGTTGGGGGGGAGCAAGTCAGCCCCAGCATTTT
TRBD1	TRBV6-6	TRBJ2-1	.	CASSYQDRGGNEQFF	TGTGCCAGCAGTTATCAGGACAGGGGGGGCAATGAGCAGTTCTTC
.	TRBV28	TRBJ2-1	.	CASSSYNEQFF	TGTGCCAGCAGTTCCTACAATGAGCAGTTCTTC
.	TRBV28	TRBJ1-5	.	CASSFTDRWPQHF	TGTGCCAGCAGTTTCACAGACCGGTGGCCCCAGCATTTT
.	TRBV2	TRBJ1-5	.	CASSEQAGISSNQPQHF	TGTGCCAGCAGTGAACAGGCCGGTATATCGAGCAATCAGCCCCAGCATTTT
TRBD1	TRBV27	TRBJ1-1	.	CASSLASGGRTEAFF	TGTGCCAGCAGCCTAGCGTCAGGGGGTAGGACTGAAGCTTTCTTT
TRBD2	TRBV19	TRBJ2-1	.	CASSIGLAGDNEQFF	TGTGCCAGTAGTATTGGACTAGCGGGCGACAATGAGCAGTTCTTC
TRBD1	TRBV27	TRBJ2-7	once	CASSSGTGGYEQYF	TGTGCCAGCAGTTCCGGGACAGGGGGCTACGAGCAGTACTTC
TRBD2	TRBV27	TRBJ2-1	.	CASSPSGSSYNEQFF	TGTGCCAGCAGCCCTAGCGGGAGCTCCTACAATGAGCAGTTCTTC
.	TRBV7-9	TRBJ2-7	.	CAWAGVAYEQYF	TGTGCTTGGGCAGGGGTAGCCTACGAGCAGTACTTC
.	TRBV7-9	TRBJ2-5	.	CASSLAQTFPTQETQYF	TGTGCCAGCAGCTTAGCTCAAACTTTCCCAACCCAAGAGACCCAGTACTTC
TRBD2	TRBV9	TRBJ2-3	.	CASSDRLAGEGTDTQYF	TGTGCCAGCAGCGACCGACTAGCGGGAGAGGGCACAGATACGCAGTATTTT
.	TRBV27	TRBJ2-7	.	CASSGIYGSYEQYF	TGTGCCAGCAGCGGGATTTATGGCTCCTACGAGCAGTACTTC
.	TRBV6-5	TRBJ1-1	.	CASSYDGEIGTEAFF	TGTGCCAGCAGTTACGACGGCGAAATAGGGACTGAAGCTTTCTTT
.	TRBV7-7	TRBJ2-7	.	CASSFDQGRDEQYF	TGTGCCAGCAGCTTCGACCAGGGGAGGGACGAGCAGTACTTC
.	TRBV29-1	TRBJ1-1	.	CSVGPGRADTEAFF	TGCAGCGTTGGTCCAGGGAGGGCGGACACTGAAGCTTTCTTT